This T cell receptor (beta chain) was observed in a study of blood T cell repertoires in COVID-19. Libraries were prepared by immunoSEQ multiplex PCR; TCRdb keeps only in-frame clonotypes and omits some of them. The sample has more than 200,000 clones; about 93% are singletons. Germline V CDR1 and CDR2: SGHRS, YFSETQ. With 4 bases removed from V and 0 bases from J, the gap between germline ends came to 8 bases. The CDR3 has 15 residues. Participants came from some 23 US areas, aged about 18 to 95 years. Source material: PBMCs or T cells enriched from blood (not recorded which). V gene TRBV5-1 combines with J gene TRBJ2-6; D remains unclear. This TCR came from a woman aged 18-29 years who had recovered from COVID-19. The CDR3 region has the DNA TGCGCCAGCAGCGATACGCGCTCTGGGGCCAACGTCCTGACTTTC. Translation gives CASSDTRSGANVLTF.